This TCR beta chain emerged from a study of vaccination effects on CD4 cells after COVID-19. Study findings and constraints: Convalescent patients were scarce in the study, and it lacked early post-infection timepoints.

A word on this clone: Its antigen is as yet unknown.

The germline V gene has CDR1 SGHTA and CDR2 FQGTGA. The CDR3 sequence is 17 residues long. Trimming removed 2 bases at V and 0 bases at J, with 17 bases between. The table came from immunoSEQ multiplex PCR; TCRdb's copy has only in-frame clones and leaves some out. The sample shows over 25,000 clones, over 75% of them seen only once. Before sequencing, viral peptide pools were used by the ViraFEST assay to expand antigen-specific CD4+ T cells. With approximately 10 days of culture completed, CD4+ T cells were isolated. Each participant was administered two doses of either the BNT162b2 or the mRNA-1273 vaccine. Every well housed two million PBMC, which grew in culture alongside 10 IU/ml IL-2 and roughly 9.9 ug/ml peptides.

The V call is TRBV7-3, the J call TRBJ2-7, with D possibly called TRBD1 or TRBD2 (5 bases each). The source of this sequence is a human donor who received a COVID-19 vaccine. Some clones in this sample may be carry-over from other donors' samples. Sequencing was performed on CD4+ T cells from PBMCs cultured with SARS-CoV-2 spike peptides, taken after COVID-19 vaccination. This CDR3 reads CASSLQFRGTPSYEQYV. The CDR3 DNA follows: TGTGCCAGCAGCTTACAATTTCGGGGCACCCCCTCCTACGAGCAGTACGTC.